This T cell receptor beta chain emerged from a study of response to subunit inactivated influenza vaccine. Comment on this clonotype: Its specificity is unknown. It may be a read error: a sequence one base away is much more abundant.

TCRdb independently ran MiXCR on the RT-PCR reads; one entry per CDR3 protein. The sample yields approximately 570,000 distinct CDR3 sequences, around 8% seen once. The CDR3 is 15 amino acids. Germline V gene lookup returns CDR1 MNHNS and CDR2 SASEGT. Trimming cost V 6 bases and J 0 bases; bases outside gene matches: 5. Study-level points and caveats: Authors proposed each seasonal influenza vaccination draws in few new T cells.

The receptor's source is a man in his fifties or sixties who received an inactivated influenza vaccine. Here the sequenced sample was PBMCs from blood, taken approximately 25 months after vaccination. The chain couples TRBV6-1 to TRBJ2-1; 7 bases are shared with TRBD1. CDR3 residues: CASSVTGTSYNEQFF. Here the CDR3 DNA reads TGTGCCAGCAGCGTGACAGGGACCTCCTACAATGAGCAGTTCTTC.